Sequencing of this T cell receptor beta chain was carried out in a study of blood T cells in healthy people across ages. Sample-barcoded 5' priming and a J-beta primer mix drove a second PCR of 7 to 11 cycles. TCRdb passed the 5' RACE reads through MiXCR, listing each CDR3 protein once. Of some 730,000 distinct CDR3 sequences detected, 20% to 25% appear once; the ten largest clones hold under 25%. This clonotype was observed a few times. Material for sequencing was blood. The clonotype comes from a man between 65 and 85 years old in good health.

The CDR3 DNA sequence: TGCAGCGTTGATTCGGGCGCCTACACCTTC. Amino acids: CSVDSGAYTF. The chain has TRBV29-1 and TRBJ1-2; D not certain. The germline gives CDR1 SQVTM, CDR2 ANQGSEA. The V gene lost 3 bases and the J gene lost 10 bases, with 9 bases spanning the gap. The CDR3 covers 10 residues.